In its sample, the clone carrying this T cell receptor beta chain was seen a few times. Its antigen is still unknown. Germline CDR1 SNHLY, CDR2 FYNNEI. This CDR3 has 15 residues. V was pared by 6 bases and J by 0 bases, with 12 bases between. Amplified regions were TCR beta CDR3 sequences from RNA transcripts. With the HTBI primer set, the TCR CDR3 went through a first round of RT-PCR. TCRdb passed the multiplex PCR reads through MiXCR, listing each CDR3 protein once. Of fewer than 650,000 distinct CDR3 sequences listed, roughly 13% are singletons. The data belong to a study of T cells in Graves' hyperthyroidism and ophthalmopathy. About the study: Specimen type is peripheral blood, collected at initial diagnosis prior to any treatment. Study-wide results and caveats: Ophthalmopathy was identified by the model a median around 6.9 months ahead of onset.

These patients, aged 18 to 65, had recently diagnosed hyperthyroidism lasting under 2 months. Lactation, pregnancy, other autoimmune disease or uncontrolled infection led to exclusion of patients. The sequenced sample was blood. The chain combines TRBV2 with TRBJ1-5; D gene ambiguous. The sequence came from a woman in her twenties or thirties with Graves' hyperthyroidism that later progressed to Graves' ophthalmopathy. CDR3 amino acids: CASRQKSYSNQPQHF. The CDR3 coding sequence is TGTGCCAGCAGGCAAAAAAGTTATAGCAATCAGCCCCAGCATTTT.